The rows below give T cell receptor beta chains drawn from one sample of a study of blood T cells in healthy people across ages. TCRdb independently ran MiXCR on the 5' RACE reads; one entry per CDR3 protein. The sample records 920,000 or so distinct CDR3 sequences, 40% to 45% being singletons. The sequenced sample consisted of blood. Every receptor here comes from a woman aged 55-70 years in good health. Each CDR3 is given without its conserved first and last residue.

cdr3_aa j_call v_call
ASSLGLGTGLSNQPQH TRBJ1-5 TRBV28
ASSHDHGQY TRBJ2-5 TRBV12-3/TRBV12-4
ASSQEAETYEQY TRBJ2-7 TRBV4-2
SVSTGDRTEAF TRBJ1-1 TRBV29-1
SVETPGLTDEQF TRBJ2-1 TRBV29-1
ASSSLRTGPYEQY TRBJ2-7 TRBV11-2
ASSLELTGLNNEQY . TRBV7-8
ASSWDNSNYGYT TRBJ1-2 TRBV27
ASSVVNRVSTDTQY TRBJ2-3 TRBV6-1
ASSQPLSGANVLT TRBJ2-6 TRBV7-9
ASSLSAVGSPTDTQY TRBJ2-3 TRBV27
SARADRGPEQY TRBJ2-5 TRBV20-1
SVERGARDTGELF TRBJ2-2 TRBV29-1
ASSLGPFRSTTNEKLF TRBJ1-4 TRBV11-2
SARRQGIHEQY TRBJ2-7 TRBV20-1
ASGLPGTSGNTVPGQQF TRBJ2-1 TRBV12-5
SARDFSPSGGSYNEQF TRBJ2-1 TRBV20-1